The 17 T cell receptor beta chains listed next were all sequenced from one sample in a study of identifying expanded T cells in peripheral blood. Data came from immunoSEQ multiplex PCR; TCRdb stores just in-frame clones and leaves some out. Among some 91,000 clones listed, approximately 90% were seen once. Input material: blood. Receptor source: a person between 18 and 75 years old in good health.

J is TRBJ1-6 and V is TRBV7-3, with 7 bases that match TRBD1. The trim removed 5 bases at V and 5 bases at J, leaving 3 bases unmatched. The CDR3 is 14 residues long. Germline V lookup: CDR1 SGHTA, CDR2 FQGTGA. CDR3 loop: CASSMGQNNSPLHF. In DNA, the CDR3 is TGTGCCAGCAGCATGGGACAGAATAATTCACCCCTCCACTTT.

This chain uses TRBV7-9 with TRBJ1-6; 7 bases are shared with TRBD1. The germline V gene has CDR1 SEHNR and CDR2 FQNEAQ (reference sequence). Trimming took 10 bases from V and 9 from J; bases not matched to a gene: 6. The CDR3 is made up of 12 amino acids. CDR3 protein: CATGTEGSPLHF. CDR3 bases: TGTGCCACCGGGACAGAAGGTTCACCCCTCCACTTT.

The chain has TRBV29-1 and TRBJ2-7; D not resolved. Trimming shortened V by 7 bases and J by 2 bases, and 6 bases separated the two germline ends. CDR1 SQVTM and CDR2 ANQGSEA come from the germline V gene. The length of the CDR3 is 10 residues. Written as DNA, the CDR3 is TGCAGCGCCCTCGCCTACGAGCAGTACTTC. The encoded protein is CSALAYEQYF.

V is TRBV30 and J is TRBJ2-2; no clear D. This CDR3 contains 13 residues. From germline, CDR1 is GTSNPN and CDR2 SVGIG (reference sequence). Between the trimmed V and J ends, which lost 0 bases and 3 bases, there was a span of 5 bases. The CDR3 is CAWSVFDTGELFF. In DNA form, the CDR3 reads TGTGCCTGGAGTGTATTCGACACCGGGGAGCTGTTTTTT.

This chain links TRBV9 with TRBJ1-2; 7 bases are a match to TRBD1. CDR1 SGDLS and CDR2 YYNGEE come from the germline V gene. The CDR3 totals 16 residues. V gave up 3 bases and J gave up 2 bases; unmatched junction bases: 10. CDR3 bases: TGTGCCAGCAGCGACGGGACAGCGTATTCAAACTATGGCTACACCTTC. It specifies CASSDGTAYSNYGYTF.

This clone has a handful of counts. The chain employs TRBV19 and TRBJ2-2; TRBD1 aligns across 10 bases. V shed 4 bases, J shed 6 bases, and the junction held 8 bases outside the gene matches. Germline V gives CDR1 LNHDA, CDR2 SQIVND (reference sequence). The length of the CDR3 is 16 residues. The DNA for the CDR3 is TGTGCCAGTAGTACCTTGACAGGGGGCGCGTCCGGGGAGCTGTTTTTT. Translating gives CASSTLTGGASGELFF. Drawing the rest from reference TRBV19 and TRBJ2-2, the complete variable domain is DGGITQSPKYLFRKEGQNVTLSCEQNLNHDAMYWYRQDPGQGLRLIYYSQIVNDFQKGDIAEGYSVSREKKESFPLTVTSAQKNPTAFYLCASSTLTGGASGELFFGEGSRLTVL.

The chain couples TRBV6-1 to TRBJ1-2, with D possibly being TRBD1 (6 bases). The germline V and J ends were trimmed by 10 bases and 3 bases, with 9 bases remaining between them. From germline, CDR1 is MNHNS and CDR2 SASEGT. This CDR3 has 11 amino acids. This CDR3 reads CATRQDYGYTF. The CDR3, as DNA: TGTGCCACCAGACAGGACTATGGCTACACCTTC.

The chain joins TRBV7-9 to TRBJ2-7; D not certain. The V gene lost 5 bases and the J gene lost 3 bases, with 11 bases spanning the gap. This CDR3 has 13 residues. The germline V gene encodes CDR1 SEHNR and CDR2 FQNEAQ (reference sequence). As DNA, the CDR3 is TGTGCCAGCAGCCCGGACCGCAACTACGAGCAGTACTTC. The encoded protein is CASSPDRNYEQYF.

The V call is TRBV27, the J call TRBJ2-3; unclear D gene. Germline CDR1 MNHEY, CDR2 SMNVEV (reference sequence). The CDR3 is made up of 11 amino acids. V dropped 8 bases and J dropped 7 bases, with 10 bases sitting between them. Here the CDR3 DNA reads TGTGCCAGCGGAGAGAGGCATACGCAGTATTTT. Encoded protein: CASGERHTQYF.

A note on this clone: The sample has other DNA sequences that encode this CDR3 too. This chain links TRBV11-2 with TRBJ1-3; TRBD1 matches 8 bases. The germline V gene has CDR1 SGHAT and CDR2 FQNNGV. The V and J ends lost 3 bases and 0 bases, in that order; junction bases with no gene match: 1. The CDR3 runs 15 residues. CDR3 sequence (DNA): TGTGCCAGCAGCTTGGACAGGGTCTCTGGAAACACCATATATTTT. Encoded protein: CASSLDRVSGNTIYF.

The chain combines TRBV10-3 with TRBJ1-2, with D tentatively TRBD1 (6 bases). V shed 6 bases and J shed 7 bases, with 21 bases lying between them. Germline-derived CDR1 and CDR2 are ENHRY and SYGVKD. The CDR3 is 15 residues long. CDR3: CAIRDSRGGVSGYTF. CDR3 in DNA: TGTGCCATCAGGGATAGCAGGGGTGGGGTCAGTGGCTACACCTTC.

The CDR3 here is CASSLTRQDPFYGYTF. For the CDR3, the DNA is TGCGCCAGCAGCTTAACCCGACAGGACCCCTTCTATGGCTACACCTTC. The chain is built from TRBV5-1 and TRBJ1-2, with a possible D match to TRBD1 (6 bases). V was trimmed by 2 bases and J by 4 bases, leaving 18 bases between them. Looked up from germline, CDR1 is SGHRS and CDR2 is YFSETQ. This CDR3 spans 16 amino acids.

The chain couples TRBV28 to TRBJ1-5, with 9 bases lining up with TRBD1. The junction had 11 bases not matched to a gene; V was cut back by 5 bases and J by 6 bases. The germline CDR1 and CDR2 sequences are MDHEN and SYDVKM. This CDR3 is 16 amino acids long. The CDR3: CASSPHTGGKVQPQHF. The DNA for the CDR3 is TGTGCCAGCAGTCCACATACAGGGGGCAAGGTTCAGCCCCAGCATTTT. Looking up the rest from reference TRBV28 and TRBJ1-5 gives the full variable domain: DVKVTQSSRYLVKRTGEKVFLECVQDMDHENMFWYRQDPGLGLRLIYFSYDVKMKEKGDIPEGYSVSREKKERFSLILESASTNQTSMYLCASSPHTGGKVQPQHFGDGTRLSIL.

CDR3 coding DNA: TGTGCCAGCAGTTACTCTTCGGAGGGCCCCTACAATGAGCAGTTCTTC. Encoded protein: CASSYSSEGPYNEQFF. V and J are TRBV6-5 and TRBJ2-1, with D possibly being TRBD2 (6 bases). The V and J ends lost 0 bases and 2 bases respectively, with 11 bases between them. Germline CDR1 reads MNHEY; CDR2 reads SVGAGI. This CDR3 is 16 amino acids long.

CDR3 amino acids: CASQNRVGQPQHF. CDR3 sequence (DNA): TGTGCCAGTCAGAACAGGGTCGGTCAGCCCCAGCATTTT. The V and J genes are TRBV6-1 and TRBJ1-5, with D possibly being TRBD1 (6 bases). Germline V gives CDR1 MNHNS, CDR2 SASEGT. The CDR3 is 13 amino acids. Trimming left V 9 bases short and J 6 bases short, with 15 bases between.

This clone was observed once. This chain links TRBV4-1 with TRBJ2-6; unclear D gene. V lost 3 bases, J lost 2 bases, and 5 bases lay in between. Germline CDR1 MGHRA, CDR2 YSYEKL. The CDR3 loop spans 14 amino acids. The CDR3 DNA reads as TGCGCCAGCAGCCAGGAACCTGGGGCCAACGTCCTGACTTTC. Its translation: CASSQEPGANVLTF.

This chain connects TRBV25-1 to TRBJ1-2; no reliable D call. V lost 3 bases to trimming and J lost 6 bases, with 11 bases between them. This CDR3 is 13 amino acids long. CDR1 MGHDK and CDR2 SYGVNS come from the germline V gene. CDR3 sequence: CASSERQWDGYTF. The CDR3 DNA reads as TGTGCCAGCAGTGAGAGGCAGTGGGATGGCTACACCTTC.